This TCR beta chain was obtained from a study of T cell clonality in common variable immunodeficiency. Germline trimming cut 5 bases from V and 4 bases from J; bases unmatched to any gene: 8. The CDR3 covers 17 residues. Germline V gives CDR1 MNHEY, CDR2 SVGEGT. Many counts were recorded for this clone. Its target is unknown. From the germline J gene comes the end of the CDR3, since the read stops 3 residues before it. Study results and limitations: Links between repertoire features and CVID complications were heterogeneity-limited.

The repertoire was sequenced with immunoSEQ multiplex PCR; TCRdb's copy has only in-frame clones and lacks some. The data show over 30,000 clones, none appearing only once, with roughly 3.4% held by the ten largest. The chain links TRBV6-2 or TRBV6-3 to TRBJ2-3; 14 bases map to TRBD2. This receptor was taken from a person aged 18 to 69 in good health. Sequenced: peripheral blood mononuclear cells. The CDR3 bases that were read are TGTGCCAGCAGTCTGGGACTAGCGGGAGTTCAGGCAGATACG. Its translation is CASSLGLAGVQADT. In full, the CDR3 reads CASSLGLAGVQADTQYF.